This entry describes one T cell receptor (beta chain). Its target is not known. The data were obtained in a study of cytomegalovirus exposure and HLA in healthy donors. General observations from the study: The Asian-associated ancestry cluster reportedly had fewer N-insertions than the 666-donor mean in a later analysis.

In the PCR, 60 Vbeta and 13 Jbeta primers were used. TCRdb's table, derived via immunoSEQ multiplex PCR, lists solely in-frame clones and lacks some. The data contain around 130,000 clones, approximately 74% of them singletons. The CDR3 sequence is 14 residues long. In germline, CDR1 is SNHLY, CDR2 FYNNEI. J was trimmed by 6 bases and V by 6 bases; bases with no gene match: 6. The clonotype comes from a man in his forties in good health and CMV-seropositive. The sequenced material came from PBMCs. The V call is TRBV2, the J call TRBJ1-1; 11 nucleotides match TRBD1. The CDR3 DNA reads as TGTGCCAGCAGGGTTGGACAGGGGGCATCTGAAGCTTTCTTT. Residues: CASRVGQGASEAFF.